This entry features one TCR beta chain sequence. Its antigen is still unknown. It has no much larger one-base neighbor in the sample; base qualities were not kept. The junction shows trimming of 0 bases on V and 2 bases on J, plus 17 bases between the germline ends. The CDR3 holds 18 amino acids from the cysteine to the phenylalanine. Kept here is only the CDR3 DNA, which spans 54 bases and is read in frame from base 1. Looking up the germline V gene yields CDR1 LGHNT and CDR2 FRNRAP. TCR beta chain sequences were generated from genomic DNA using the immunoSEQ assay. Under the source paper's analysis protocol: Any CDR3 sequence that did not begin with the conserved framework cysteine at position 104 was removed by hand. To get clonality, the normalized Shannon's Diversity Index was subtracted from one, giving values from 0 (maximal diversity) to 1 (oligoclonal). Chi-squared comparison-of-proportions tests assessed whether the same CDR3 differed in frequency between samples, such as brain versus blood. Public clonotypes were found through immuneACCESS searches, while the VDJdb browser was used to judge similarity to known antiviral clonotypes. This is the immuneACCESS table as TCRdb keeps it, with only in-frame sequences that have V and J called. A part of the clones is gone; compared with another copy, unresolved V genes explain less than half, and the rest is unexplained. That table gives V, J and clone size, and the DNA gave D and trimming. The sample includes 340,000 or so clones, with 93% observed a single time. The ten largest clones take up about 5.8% of the sample.

This record comes from a study of brain T cells in children with intractable seizures (dated by TCRdb to 2020 to 2022). About the full investigation: As a first screen for immune gene transcripts, resected brain tissue from 53 pediatric epilepsy surgery cases was run on a NanoString immunology panel. Among the approximately twelve selected surgery cases, pre-surgery blood was additionally sequenced for eight, leaving four cases with brain tissue only.

Points the paper makes about the study in general: Viral specificity was inferred only from CDR3 sequence similarity, and patients' HCMV serostatus was unknown. Sequencing depth differed between pre- and post-surgery blood, so clones missing from the pre-surgery sample may reflect undersampling.

The time point label on this specimen signifies: blood from clinic visit 5 months post-surgery; TSC patient then seizure free. The surgery cases showing the highest brain T cell transcript signatures were chosen for TCR beta chain sequencing of brain tissue and, when available, of blood. Prior to surgery, the patients had been treated with at least one anti-epileptic drug. TCR-sequenced patients were children with drug-resistant epilepsy due to tuberous sclerosis complex, focal cortical dysplasia, Rasmussen encephalitis or hemimegalencephaly. Bulk genomic DNA was extracted from unsorted brain tissue and whole blood with the Monarch genomic DNA purification kit.

This specimen was peripheral blood, taken less than 6 months after surgery. The clonotype originates from a boy in the first two years of life with tuberous sclerosis and intractable seizures. This sequence uses TRBV12-5 and TRBJ1-5, with TRBD1 as a weak D call on 5 bases. Here is the DNA: TGTGCTAGTGGTTTGGTACTTGCGGGGCCTAAAGGCAATCAGCCCCAGCATTTT. Its amino acids are CASGLVLAGPKGNQPQHF.